This T cell receptor (beta chain) was captured in a study of blood T cell repertoires in COVID-19. About the research overall: COVID-19 samples collected from the United States, Italy and Spain covered acute and convalescent phases.

In the original processing: Researchers report that nucleated cell counts were estimated from reference gene primer amplification. Profiled with immunoSEQ multiplex PCR; TCRdb holds only in-frame clones, not every one. V and J calls and clone size are as listed in that table; D and trimming were resolved from the DNA. The sample includes some 300,000 clones, about 90% seen only once; the top ten take roughly 6.3%. This clonotype was obtained from a woman aged 50 to 65 with COVID-19, enrolled during active disease. The specimen was peripheral blood.

CDR3 region: CASSVGVRGNTGELFF. As DNA, the CDR3 is TGTGCCAGCAGCGTAGGGGTCAGGGGGAACACCGGGGAGCTGTTTTTT. The rearrangement links TRBV9 to TRBJ2-2, with D perhaps TRBD1 (6 bases). V lost 0 bases to trimming and J lost 1 base, with 10 bases between them. The CDR3 totals 16 residues. Germline-derived CDR1 and CDR2 are SGDLS and YYNGEE.